This TCR beta chain comes out of a study of T-cell reconstitution after alpha-beta-depleted transplantation in children (dated by TCRdb to between 2015 and 2016). In the study overall: The study quantitatively tracked T-cell immune reconstitution after TCRalphabeta/CD19-depleted allogeneic hematopoietic cell transplantation in children using TCR repertoire profiling.

The treatment or condition tag for this specimen amounts to: allogeneic hematopoietic cell transplantation with graft depleted of TCRalphabeta T cells and CD19 B cells. The transplant recipients were children given TCRalphabeta/CD19-depleted allogeneic hematopoietic cell grafts. Receptor amplification or capture employed PCR. The sequencer listed for this sample is Illumina HiSeq 2500. To normalize quantification of the TCRbeta repertoire, the TCR libraries were built with molecular barcoding that relied on unique molecular identifiers. Starting from the raw public reads, TCRdb applied fastp trimming at Q25, assembled clones with MiXCR and retained in-frame beta chains. Entries that share a CDR3 protein sequence are merged under the most common genes and DNA. Across this sample there are a few hundred thousand distinct CDR3 sequences, with 15% to 20% seen only once. Clones ranked in the top ten supply over 25% of the sample.

In regard to this clonotype: Its antigen is unknown. No base-level quality is on record; no much larger clone is a single base apart.

Overall study results and their limits: Hyperexpanded clone frequencies declined over subsequent months; after one year, T-cell counts and TCRbeta diversity were mostly attributed to newly produced T cells. The apparently early recovery of alphabetaT-cell counts about two months after transplant reportedly depended on only several hundred rapidly expanded clones that came from non-depleted graft cells. The high TCRbeta diversity at day 60 in some patients was ascribed to recipient T cells and intrathymic progenitors that had survived conditioning.

CDR1 and CDR2 (KGHDR, SFDVKD) derive from the germline V gene. The CDR3 runs 14 amino acids, cysteine and phenylalanine included. Just the 42-base CDR3 DNA is kept, in frame starting at base 1. V was cut back by 8 bases and J by 1 base, leaving a gap of 13 bases between them. This specimen consisted of PBMCs, mostly from graft donor cells, obtained 360 days after TCRalphabeta/CD19-depleted stem cell transplant. The chain is encoded by TRBV24-1 joined to TRBJ2-5; the D gene is not confidently resolved. The TCR originated in a boy less than two years old who had a stem cell transplant for Wiskott-Aldrich syndrome, so the T cells may come from the graft donor. The nucleotide sequence is given as TGTGCCACCACCCCAGGATACTCCCAAGAGACCCAGTACTTC. Its product reads: CATTPGYSQETQYF.